The clone carrying this TCR beta chain has a count of ten or more. The CDR3 consists of 14 residues. From germline, CDR1 is SGHTA and CDR2 FQGNSA. After removal of 5 bases from V and 8 bases from J, the junction contained 10 bases not matched to a gene. These data originate in a study of neurological immune-mediated disorders. MiXCR, run by TCRdb on the 5' RACE reads, gives a single entry per CDR3 protein. The sample shows 52,000 or so distinct CDR3 sequences, about 4.2% of them seen only once. V is TRBV7-2 and J is TRBJ1-2; 8 nucleotides match TRBD1. The sequenced material came from CD4+ T cells from blood. The sequence came from a woman in her thirties or forties with multiple sclerosis. The CDR3 nucleotides are TGTGCCAGCAGCACGGACAGGGTAGTAGGAGGCTACACCTTC. Its protein product is CASSTDRVVGGYTF.